The 13 T cell receptor beta chains presented below share a single source sample, sequenced in a study of T cell repertoires in cytomegalovirus infection. TCRdb re-called the reads with MiXCR, one entry per CDR3 protein. This table holds under 500,000 distinct CDR3 sequences, approximately 42% found once. Their specific antigens are unknown. Specimen: cultured PBMCs, collected from culture after CMV antigen stimulation. These receptors were taken from a human donor in good health (CMV status not recorded). Some clones in this sample may be carry-over from other donors' samples.

V is TRBV6-2 or TRBV6-3 and J is TRBJ2-1, with TRBD1 identical over 11 bases. V lost 5 bases to trimming and J lost 8 bases; unmatched junction nucleotides: 14. This CDR3 spans 17 amino acids. The germline V gene has CDR1 MNHEY and CDR2 SVGEGT. The CDR3 sequence is CASSLLLGQGGVDEQFF. The CDR3 DNA sequence: TGTGCCAGCAGTCTCCTTCTGGGACAGGGGGGTGTCGATGAGCAGTTCTTC.

Turning to this clonotype: The CDR3 end shows no conserved phenylalanine or tryptophan, and so a read error is likely. The limits of the CDR3 on the DNA are not certain, so only TCRdb's listed CDR3 is given. V gene TRBV12-3 or TRBV12-4 combines with J gene TRBJ2-3; the table's D call of TRBD2 was not tested on the DNA. The CDR3 contains 9 residues when both ends are counted. The CDR3 loop reads CASSCSVGE.

The rearrangement links TRBV29-1 to TRBJ1-5; D may be TRBD1 (6 bases). This CDR3 comprises 14 residues. Trimming took 7 bases from V and 5 from J, leaving 18 bases between them. From germline, CDR1 is SQVTM and CDR2 ANQGSEA. The CDR3 nucleotides read TGCAGCGCTGGGGGCAGGGGAGGAGATCAGCCCCAGCATTTT. Protein: CSAGGRGGDQPQHF.

This clonotype appeared a few times. V gene TRBV6-2 or TRBV6-3 combines with J gene TRBJ2-2; no definite D call. From germline, CDR1 is MNHEY and CDR2 SVGEGT. Trimming removed 0 bases from V and 5 bases from J, with 13 bases in between. The CDR3 covers 16 residues. CDR3 bases: TGTGCCAGCAGTTACTCGATAACAGCTAGGACCGGGGAGCTGTTTTTT. Translated, it gives CASSYSITARTGELFF.

A few counts support this clonotype. The chain joins TRBV29-1 to TRBJ2-2; TRBD1 might be the D (5 bases). CDR1 SQVTM and CDR2 ANQGSEA come from the germline V gene. This CDR3 has 15 residues. Trimming took off 5 bases at V and 0 bases at J, with 13 bases between the two ends. The CDR3 DNA reads as TGCAGCGTTACCCCAGGGTACACGAACACCGGGGAGCTGTTTTTT. Its translation is CSVTPGYTNTGELFF.

In its sample, this clonotype was seen a few times. The chain recombines TRBV7-9 with TRBJ2-1; 11 nucleotides line up with TRBD2. The ends lost 3 bases at V and 9 bases at J; junction bases unmatched: 7. Germline assignment: CDR1 SEHNR and CDR2 FQNEAQ (reference sequence). The CDR3 runs to 15 residues. CDR3 region: CASSFRLAGRSEQFF. The DNA for the CDR3 is TGTGCCAGCAGCTTCAGACTAGCGGGGCGCTCTGAGCAGTTCTTC.

The chain links TRBV12-3 or TRBV12-4 to TRBJ2-1; tentatively, D is TRBD2 (6 bases). CDR3 length: 17 residues. V was pared by 2 bases and J by 8 bases, with 22 bases between. CDR3 loop: CASSLIGDGGTGDEQFF. The CDR3 DNA reads TGTGCCAGCAGTTTAATAGGAGACGGGGGAACTGGGGATGAGCAGTTCTTC.

In this sample, this clonotype turned up a few times. V and J are TRBV7-9 and TRBJ2-1, with D uncertain. V lost 2 bases and J 6 bases, leaving 26 bases between the germline ends. The germline V gene encodes CDR1 SEHNR and CDR2 FQNEAQ (reference sequence). The CDR3 spans 19 residues. CDR3 bases: TGTGCCAGCAGCTTAAACCCACACCAAATTGGCTCGAACGGCAATGAGCAGTTCTTC. Protein: CASSLNPHQIGSNGNEQFF.

This clonotype was seen a single time. V gene TRBV3-1 combines with J gene TRBJ2-1; 9 bases agree with TRBD2. The trim removed 3 bases at V and 5 bases at J, leaving 5 bases unmatched. CDR3 length: 15 residues. The germline V gene has CDR1 LGHDT and CDR2 YNNKEL (reference sequence). This CDR3 is CASSQWRGGNNEQFF. In DNA form, the CDR3 reads TGTGCCAGCAGCCAGTGGCGGGGGGGGAACAATGAGCAGTTCTTC.

In this sample, this clonotype turned up once. The chain recombines TRBV5-8 with TRBJ2-3; 10 nucleotides align to TRBD1. The junction had 8 bases not matched to a gene; V was cut back by 3 bases and J by 4 bases. The CDR3 extends over 16 amino acids. Germline-derived CDR1 and CDR2 are SGHTS and YDEGEE. The DNA of the CDR3 is TGTGCCAGCAGCTCCCCGGGACAGGGGATCGCAGATACGCAGTATTTT. Its translation: CASSSPGQGIADTQYF.

This clonotype came up many times. The CDR3 DNA is TGTGCCAGCAGCTCAAGACAGGGCTACACTGAAGCTTTCTTT. Its translation: CASSSRQGYTEAFF. The chain links TRBV7-8 to TRBJ1-1; the match to TRBD1 covers 7 bases. In germline, CDR1 is SGHVS, CDR2 FQNEAQ. V lost 4 bases, J lost 3 bases, and 5 bases stayed unmatched. This CDR3 comprises 14 residues.

Only a few counts were recorded for this clonotype. V usage is TRBV7-9 and J usage is TRBJ2-6; D is undetermined. CDR1 and CDR2 from the germline V gene are SEHNR and FQNEAQ (reference sequence). The length of the CDR3 is 14 residues. V dropped 8 bases and J dropped 0 bases, with 8 bases sitting between them. The CDR3 region is CASLGGSGANVLTF. The DNA of the CDR3 is TGTGCCAGCCTGGGCGGCTCTGGGGCCAACGTCCTGACTTTC.

V usage is TRBV28 and J usage is TRBJ2-7; D ambiguous. The CDR3 is 13 amino acids. CDR1 and CDR2 (germline): MDHEN, SYDVKM. Trimming pared 3 bases from V and 4 bases from J, leaving 10 bases between. DNA for the CDR3: TGTGCCAGCAGTTTGGCCGGGTGGTACGAGCAGTACTTC. Translation gives CASSLAGWYEQYF. Based on the CDR3 plus reference TRBV28 and TRBJ2-7, the full variable domain is DVKVTQSSRYLVKRTGEKVFLECVQDMDHENMFWYRQDPGLGLRLIYFSYDVKMKEKGDIPEGYSVSREKKERFSLILESASTNQTSMYLCASSLAGWYEQYFGPGTRLTVT.